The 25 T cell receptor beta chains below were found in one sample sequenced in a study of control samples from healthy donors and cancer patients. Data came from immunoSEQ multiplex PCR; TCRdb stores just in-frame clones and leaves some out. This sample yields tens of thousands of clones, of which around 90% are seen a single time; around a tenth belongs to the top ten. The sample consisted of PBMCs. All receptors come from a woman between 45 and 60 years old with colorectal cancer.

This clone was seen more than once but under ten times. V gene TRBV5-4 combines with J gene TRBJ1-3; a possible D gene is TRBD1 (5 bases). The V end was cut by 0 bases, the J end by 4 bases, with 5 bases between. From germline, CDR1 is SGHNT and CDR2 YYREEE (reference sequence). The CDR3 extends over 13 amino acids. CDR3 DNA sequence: TGTGCCAGCAGCTTGGACAGGGGAAACACCATATATTTT. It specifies CASSLDRGNTIYF.

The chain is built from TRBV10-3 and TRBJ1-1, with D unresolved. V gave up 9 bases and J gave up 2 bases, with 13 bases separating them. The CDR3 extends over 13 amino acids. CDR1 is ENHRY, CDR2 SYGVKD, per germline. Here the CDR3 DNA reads TGTGCCATAAGGTCGGAAGGCAACACTGAAGCTTTCTTT. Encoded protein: CAIRSEGNTEAFF.

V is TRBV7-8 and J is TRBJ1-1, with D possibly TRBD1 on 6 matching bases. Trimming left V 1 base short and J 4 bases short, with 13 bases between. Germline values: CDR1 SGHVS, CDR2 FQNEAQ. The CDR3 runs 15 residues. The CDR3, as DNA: TGTGCCAGCAGCTTAGAGGGGGTAGGGGGCACTGAAGCTTTCTTT. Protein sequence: CASSLEGVGGTEAFF.

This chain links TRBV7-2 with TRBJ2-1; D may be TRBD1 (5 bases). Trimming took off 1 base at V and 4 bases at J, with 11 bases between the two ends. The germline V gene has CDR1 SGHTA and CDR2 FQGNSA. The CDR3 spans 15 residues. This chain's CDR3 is CASSLGQGIYNEQFF. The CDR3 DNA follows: TGTGCCAGCAGCTTAGGGCAGGGCATATACAATGAGCAGTTCTTC.

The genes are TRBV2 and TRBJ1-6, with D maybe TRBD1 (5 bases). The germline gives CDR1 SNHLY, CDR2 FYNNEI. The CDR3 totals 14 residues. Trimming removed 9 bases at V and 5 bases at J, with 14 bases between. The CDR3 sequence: CARLGTEDNSPLHF. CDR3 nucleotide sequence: TGTGCCAGACTCGGGACGGAGGATAATTCACCCCTCCACTTT.

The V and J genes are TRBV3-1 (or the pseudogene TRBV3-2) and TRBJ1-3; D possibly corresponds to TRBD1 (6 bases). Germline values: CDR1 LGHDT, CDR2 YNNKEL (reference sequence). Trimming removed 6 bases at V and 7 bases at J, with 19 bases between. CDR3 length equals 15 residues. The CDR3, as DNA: TGTGCCAGCAGTCCTCAGGGGAACATCGGGAACACCATATATTTT. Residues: CASSPQGNIGNTIYF.

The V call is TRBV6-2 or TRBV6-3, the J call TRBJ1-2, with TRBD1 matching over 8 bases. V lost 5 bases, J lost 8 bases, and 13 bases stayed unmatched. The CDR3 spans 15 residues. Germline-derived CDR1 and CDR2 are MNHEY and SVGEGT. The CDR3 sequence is CASSKGDRRESGYTF. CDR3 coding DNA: TGTGCCAGCAGTAAAGGGGACAGGAGGGAATCAGGCTACACCTTC.

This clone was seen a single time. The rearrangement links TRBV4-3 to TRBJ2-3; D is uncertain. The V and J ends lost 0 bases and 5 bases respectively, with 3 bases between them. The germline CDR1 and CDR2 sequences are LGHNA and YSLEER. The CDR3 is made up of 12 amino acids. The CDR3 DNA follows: TGCGCCAGCAGCCAAGATTTAGATACGCAGTATTTT. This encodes CASSQDLDTQYF.

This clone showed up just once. The CDR3 protein is CASSPGEGTDTQYF. The DNA of the CDR3 is TGTGCCAGCAGTCCCGGGGAGGGCACAGATACGCAGTATTTT. The gene calls are TRBV6-5 and TRBJ2-3, with TRBD2 as a possible D gene (6 bases). The V end lost 5 bases, the J end lost 1 base, and 10 bases lay between the germline ends. CDR1 is MNHEY and CDR2 is SVGAGI in the germline V gene. The CDR3 loop spans 14 amino acids.

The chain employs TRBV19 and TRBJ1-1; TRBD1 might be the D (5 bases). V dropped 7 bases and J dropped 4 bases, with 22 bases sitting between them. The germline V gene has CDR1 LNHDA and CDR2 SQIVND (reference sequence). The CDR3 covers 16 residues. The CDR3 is CASTKGRVGIGTEAFF. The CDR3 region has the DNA TGTGCCAGTACTAAGGGCAGGGTGGGCATAGGCACTGAAGCTTTCTTT.

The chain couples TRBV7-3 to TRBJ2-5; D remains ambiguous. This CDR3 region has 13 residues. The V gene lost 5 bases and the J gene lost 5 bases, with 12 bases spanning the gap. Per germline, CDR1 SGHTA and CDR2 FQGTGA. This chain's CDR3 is CASSPGFGETQYF. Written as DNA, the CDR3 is TGTGCCAGCAGCCCCGGGTTTGGGGAGACCCAGTACTTC.

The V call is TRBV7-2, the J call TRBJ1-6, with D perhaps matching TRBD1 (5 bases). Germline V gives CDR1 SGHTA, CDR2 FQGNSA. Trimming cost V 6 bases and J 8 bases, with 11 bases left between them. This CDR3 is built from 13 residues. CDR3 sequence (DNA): TGTGCCAGCAGATGGGACTCAGATTCACCCCTCCACTTT. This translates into CASRWDSDSPLHF.

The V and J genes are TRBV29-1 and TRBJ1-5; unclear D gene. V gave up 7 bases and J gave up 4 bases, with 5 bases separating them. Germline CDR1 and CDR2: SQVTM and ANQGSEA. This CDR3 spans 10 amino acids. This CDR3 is CSAANQPQHF. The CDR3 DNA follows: TGCAGCGCCGCGAATCAGCCCCAGCATTTT. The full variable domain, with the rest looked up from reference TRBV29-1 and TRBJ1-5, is SAVISQKPSRDICQRGTSLTIQCQVDSQVTMMFWYRQQPGQSLTLIATANQGSEATYESGFVIDKFPISRPNLTFSTLTVSNMSPEDSSIYLCSAANQPQHFGDGTRLSIL.

The CDR3 loop is CAWSVGVSGANVLTF. The DNA for the CDR3 is TGTGCCTGGAGTGTTGGGGTCTCTGGGGCCAACGTCCTGACTTTC. The chain combines TRBV30 with TRBJ2-6; D call uncertain. The V and J ends lost 0 bases and 0 bases respectively, with 6 bases between them. CDR3 size: 15 residues. The V gene's germline CDR1 is GTSNPN and CDR2 SVGIG (reference sequence). Using reference TRBV30 and TRBJ2-6 for the parts outside the CDR3, the full variable domain is SQTIHQWPATLVQPVGSPLSLECTVEGTSNPNLYWYRQAAGRGLQLLFYSVGIGQISSEVPQNLSASRPQDRQFILSSKKLLLSDSGFYLCAWSVGVSGANVLTFGAGSRLTVL.

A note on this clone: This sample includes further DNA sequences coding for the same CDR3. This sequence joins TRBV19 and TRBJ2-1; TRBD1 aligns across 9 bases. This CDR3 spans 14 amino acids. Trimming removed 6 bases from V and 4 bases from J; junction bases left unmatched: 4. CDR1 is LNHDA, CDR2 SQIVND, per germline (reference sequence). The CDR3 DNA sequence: TGTGCCAGTAGGGGACAGGGATTTTACAATGAGCAGTTCTTC. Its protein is CASRGQGFYNEQFF. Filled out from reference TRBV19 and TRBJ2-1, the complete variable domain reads DGGITQSPKYLFRKEGQNVTLSCEQNLNHDAMYWYRQDPGQGLRLIYYSQIVNDFQKGDIAEGYSVSREKKESFPLTVTSAQKNPTAFYLCASRGQGFYNEQFFGPGTRLTVL.

CDR3 protein: CSASESGDSYNEQFF. The CDR3 DNA sequence: TGCAGTGCTAGTGAGAGCGGGGACTCCTACAATGAGCAGTTCTTC. This rearrangement joins TRBV20-1 to TRBJ2-1, with TRBD2 matching over 7 bases. The CDR3 totals 15 residues. Unmatched junction bases numbered 5, after V lost 3 bases and J lost 0 bases. Germline V lookup: CDR1 DFQATT, CDR2 SNEGSKA (reference sequence).

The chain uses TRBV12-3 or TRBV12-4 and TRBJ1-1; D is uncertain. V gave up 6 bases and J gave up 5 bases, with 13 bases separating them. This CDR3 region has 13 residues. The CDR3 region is CASSLSPQTEAFF. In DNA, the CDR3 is TGTGCCAGCAGCCTCTCCCCACAAACTGAAGCTTTCTTT.

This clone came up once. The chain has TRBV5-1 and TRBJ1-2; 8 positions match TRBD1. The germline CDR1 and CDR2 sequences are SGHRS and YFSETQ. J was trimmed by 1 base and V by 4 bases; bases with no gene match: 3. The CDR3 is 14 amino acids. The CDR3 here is CASSAGQGNYGYTF. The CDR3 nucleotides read TGCGCCAGCAGCGCTGGACAGGGTAACTATGGCTACACCTTC.

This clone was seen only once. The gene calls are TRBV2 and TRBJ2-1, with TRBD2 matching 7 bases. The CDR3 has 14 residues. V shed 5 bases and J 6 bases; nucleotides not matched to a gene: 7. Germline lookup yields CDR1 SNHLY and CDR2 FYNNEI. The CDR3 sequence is CASSPGLDPNEQFF. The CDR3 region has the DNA TGTGCCAGCAGTCCCGGACTAGACCCCAATGAGCAGTTCTTC.

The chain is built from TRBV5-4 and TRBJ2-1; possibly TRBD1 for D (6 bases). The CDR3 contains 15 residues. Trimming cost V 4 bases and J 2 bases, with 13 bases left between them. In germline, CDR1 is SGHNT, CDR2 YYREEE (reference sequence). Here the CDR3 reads CASSQDSPAYNEQFF. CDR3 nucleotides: TGTGCCAGCAGCCAGGACAGCCCAGCCTACAATGAGCAGTTCTTC.

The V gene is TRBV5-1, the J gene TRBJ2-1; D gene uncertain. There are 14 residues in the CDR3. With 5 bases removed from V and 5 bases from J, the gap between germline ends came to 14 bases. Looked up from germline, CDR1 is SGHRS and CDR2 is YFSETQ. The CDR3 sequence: CASSLMGSNNEQFF. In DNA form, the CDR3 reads TGCGCCAGCAGTCTTATGGGCAGCAACAATGAGCAGTTCTTC.

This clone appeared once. The CDR3 sequence: CASRIDSEMNTEAFF. The DNA for the CDR3 is TGTGCCAGCAGGATCGACAGCGAAATGAACACTGAAGCTTTCTTT. V usage is TRBV28 and J usage is TRBJ1-1; D is possibly TRBD1 (5 bases). CDR1 is MDHEN, CDR2 SYDVKM, per germline. The CDR3 contains 15 residues. The V gene lost 6 bases and the J gene lost 0 bases, with 14 bases spanning the gap.

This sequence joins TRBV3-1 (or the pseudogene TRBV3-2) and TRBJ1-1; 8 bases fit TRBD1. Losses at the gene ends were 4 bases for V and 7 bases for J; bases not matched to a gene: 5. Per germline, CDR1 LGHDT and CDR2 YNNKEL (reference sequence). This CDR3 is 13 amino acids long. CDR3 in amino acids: CASSLQGAGEAFF. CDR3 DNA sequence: TGTGCCAGCAGCCTGCAGGGGGCTGGTGAAGCTTTCTTT.

The CDR3 here is CASSRVTDTQYF. CDR3 nucleotide sequence: TGTGCCAGTAGTCGGGTCACAGATACGCAGTATTTT. J is TRBJ2-3 and V is TRBV19; unclear D gene. Deletions cut 5 bases from V and 2 bases from J, with 5 bases between. In germline, CDR1 is LNHDA, CDR2 SQIVND (reference sequence). CDR3 length: 12 amino acids.

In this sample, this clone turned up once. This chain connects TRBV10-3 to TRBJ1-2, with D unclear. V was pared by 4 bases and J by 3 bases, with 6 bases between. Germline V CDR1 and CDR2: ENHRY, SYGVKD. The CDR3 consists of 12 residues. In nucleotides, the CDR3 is TGTGCCATCAGTGGTTCTTACTATGGCTACACCTTC. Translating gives CAISGSYYGYTF.